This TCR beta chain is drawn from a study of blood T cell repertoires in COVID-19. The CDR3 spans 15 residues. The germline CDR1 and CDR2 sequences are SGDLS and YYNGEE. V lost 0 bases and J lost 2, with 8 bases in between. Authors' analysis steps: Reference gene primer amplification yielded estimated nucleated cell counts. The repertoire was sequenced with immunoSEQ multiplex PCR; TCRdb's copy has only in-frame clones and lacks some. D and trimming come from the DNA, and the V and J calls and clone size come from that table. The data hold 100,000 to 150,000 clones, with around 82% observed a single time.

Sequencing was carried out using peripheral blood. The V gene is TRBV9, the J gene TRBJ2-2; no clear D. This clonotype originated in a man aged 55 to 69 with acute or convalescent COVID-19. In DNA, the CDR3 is TGTGCCAGCAGCGTAGACTTCCCTAACACCGGGGAGCTGTTTTTT. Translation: CASSVDFPNTGELFF.